Below, 22 T cell receptor beta chains from the same sample are listed, as sequenced in a study of blood T cell repertoires in COVID-19. Produced via immunoSEQ multiplex PCR; TCRdb's table is partial and in-frame only. The repertoire consists of roughly 250,000 clones, with about 89% occurring once and the leading ten covering 8.8%. Sequenced input: PBMCs or T cells enriched from blood (not recorded which). Receptors were obtained from a man aged 35 to 55 who had recovered from COVID-19.

J is TRBJ1-5 and V is TRBV7-9, with 8 bases identical to TRBD1. Germline CDR1 and CDR2: SEHNR and FQNEAQ (reference sequence). Trimming cost V 9 bases and J 3 bases; bases outside gene matches: 10. The CDR3 contains 15 residues. This CDR3 is CASGPGTGDNQPQHF. The CDR3 coding sequence is TGTGCCAGTGGCCCCGGGACAGGCGACAATCAGCCCCAGCATTTT.

The CDR3 loop is CASSSTEGQDTFSYEQYF. The CDR3 nucleotides are TGTGCCAGCAGCTCTACCGAGGGACAGGATACCTTCTCCTACGAGCAGTACTTC. J is TRBJ2-7 and V is TRBV11-2, with 8 nucleotides matching TRBD1. V was clipped by 4 bases and J by 0 bases; unmatched bases: 14. The CDR3 runs to 18 residues. Looked up from germline, CDR1 is SGHAT and CDR2 is FQNNGV.

The V gene is TRBV5-1, the J gene TRBJ2-5; 12 nucleotides line up with TRBD1. The V gene's germline CDR1 is SGHRS and CDR2 YFSETQ. The CDR3 covers 19 residues. The ends lost 4 bases at V and 5 bases at J; junction bases unmatched: 18. Here the CDR3 DNA reads TGCGCCAGCAGCCCAATACCGGGACAGGGGGCGATCCGGGGGGAGACCCAGTACTTC. Translated, it gives CASSPIPGQGAIRGETQYF.

The CDR3 DNA sequence: TGTGCCAGCAGTCCCGGCCGGGACATCAACTCCTACGAGCAGTACTTC. Protein: CASSPGRDINSYEQYF. The V and J genes are TRBV27 and TRBJ2-7; a weak D match, TRBD1 (6 bases). Trimming left V 5 bases short and J 0 bases short, with 17 bases between. CDR1 and CDR2 (germline): MNHEY, SMNVEV (reference sequence). The CDR3 loop spans 16 amino acids.

The chain is built from TRBV10-1 and TRBJ1-5, with D possibly TRBD1 on 6 matching bases. The germline V gene has CDR1 WNHNN and CDR2 SYGVQD (reference sequence). The germline V and J ends were trimmed by 2 bases and 1 base, with 18 bases remaining between them. The CDR3 runs 18 residues. The CDR3 nucleotides read TGCGCCAGCAGTGAGGCAGGGGACGACCAATTAAGCAATCAGCCCCAGCATTTT. Translated: CASSEAGDDQLSNQPQHF.

The chain has TRBV12-5 and TRBJ2-2; 8 nucleotides match TRBD2. This CDR3 has 16 residues. After removal of 6 bases from V and 3 bases from J, the junction contained 9 bases not matched to a gene. The germline V gene has CDR1 LGHNT and CDR2 FRNRAP. The CDR3 spells CASGELAVLHTGELFF. The DNA for the CDR3 is TGTGCTAGTGGGGAACTAGCGGTCCTCCACACCGGGGAGCTGTTTTTT.

Of note for this clone: A read error may account for a junction end that differs from germline. The chain employs TRBV6-5 and TRBJ2-3; 13 positions match TRBD2. This CDR3 has 13 amino acids. The germline V gene has CDR1 MNHEY and CDR2 SVGAGI. CDR3 protein: CASLSGTSGETIF. CDR3 nucleotide sequence: TGTGCCAGCCTATCCGGGACTAGCGGGGAGACGATTTTT.

This clone was observed a handful of times. The V gene is TRBV28, the J gene TRBJ2-7, with 12 bases fitting TRBD2. Germline V gene sequence: CDR1 MDHEN, CDR2 SYDVKM. With 3 bases clipped from V and 3 bases from J, the junction kept 6 bases outside the gene matches. The CDR3 is 16 amino acids. The CDR3 DNA sequence: TGTGCCAGCAGTTTTTATTTGACTAGCGGGAGCTACGAGCAGTACTTC. As protein: CASSFYLTSGSYEQYF.

The V and J genes are TRBV3-1 (or the pseudogene TRBV3-2) and TRBJ1-1; 7 nucleotides line up with TRBD1. The V gene end was trimmed by 6 bases and the J gene end by 0 bases; junction bases not matched to a gene: 7. In germline, CDR1 is LGHDT, CDR2 YNNKEL (reference sequence). CDR3 size: 15 residues. CDR3 in DNA: TGTGCCAGCAGTCGGGACAGTCTATTGAACACTGAAGCTTTCTTT. It encodes CASSRDSLLNTEAFF.

The CDR3 sequence: CASSLPTGSGSPLHF. CDR3 nucleotides: TGTGCCAGCAGTTTACCCACAGGGTCGGGGTCACCCCTCCACTTT. The chain employs TRBV27 and TRBJ1-6, with D maybe TRBD1 (6 bases). Trimming pared 2 bases from V and 10 bases from J, leaving 15 bases between. CDR3 length equals 15 residues. Germline CDR1 reads MNHEY; CDR2 reads SMNVEV (reference sequence).

The V gene is TRBV28, the J gene TRBJ2-1; maybe TRBD1 (5 bases). V was pared by 7 bases and J by 3 bases, with 25 bases between. Germline-derived CDR1 and CDR2 are MDHEN and SYDVKM. This CDR3 has 18 amino acids. The CDR3 spells CASKPVSPSPRVYNEQFF. DNA of the CDR3: TGTGCCAGCAAACCCGTTTCCCCCTCCCCCAGGGTCTACAATGAGCAGTTCTTC.

The chain employs TRBV5-5 and TRBJ1-3; D is possibly TRBD1 (5 bases). V was clipped by 5 bases and J by 0 bases, with 9 bases between them. The CDR3 has 14 residues. CDR1 is SGHKS, CDR2 YYEKEE, per germline (reference sequence). As DNA, the CDR3 is TGTGCCAGCAGGGACACTCGCTCTGGAAACACCATATATTTT. It codes for CASRDTRSGNTIYF.

The chain employs TRBV6-5 and TRBJ2-2; D is unresolved. There are 16 residues in the CDR3. Germline V lookup: CDR1 MNHEY, CDR2 SVGAGI. V was trimmed by 2 bases and J by 3 bases, leaving 13 bases between them. In nucleotides, the CDR3 is TGTGCCAGCAGTTACACAAAACGAGGATACACCGGGGAGCTGTTTTTT. Translation gives CASSYTKRGYTGELFF.

The chain couples TRBV25-1 to TRBJ2-7, with TRBD1 as a possible D gene (6 bases). The germline CDR1 and CDR2 sequences are MGHDK and SYGVNS. The CDR3 consists of 14 residues. Between the trimmed V and J ends, which lost 1 base and 4 bases, there was a span of 11 bases. The CDR3 protein is CASSESGADYEQYF. CDR3 nucleotides: TGTGCCAGCAGTGAATCAGGGGCAGATTACGAGCAGTACTTC.

This clone was counted once. Different DNA sequences within this sample yield the same CDR3. This rearrangement joins TRBV9 to TRBJ1-5, with D possibly being TRBD1 (6 bases). The germline CDR1 and CDR2 sequences are SGDLS and YYNGEE. V was cut by 0 bases and J by 2 bases, with 6 bases left in between. CDR3 length equals 14 residues. The CDR3 DNA follows: TGTGCCAGCAGCGTAGGGGGGCGCAATCAGCCCCAGCATTTT. This codes for CASSVGGRNQPQHF.

V is TRBV7-9 and J is TRBJ2-5; 7 bases line up with TRBD1. V gave up 4 bases and J gave up 5 bases; unmatched junction bases: 13. From germline, CDR1 is SEHNR and CDR2 FQNEAQ (reference sequence). The CDR3 is made up of 16 amino acids. The CDR3: CASSSGGQALGETQYF. In nucleotides, the CDR3 is TGTGCCAGCAGCTCCGGAGGACAGGCGTTAGGGGAGACCCAGTACTTC.

The chain joins TRBV7-6 to TRBJ1-5; D might be TRBD1 (5 bases). Germline lookup yields CDR1 SGHVS and CDR2 FNYEAQ. The CDR3 spans 13 residues. Trimming pared 2 bases from V and 6 bases from J, leaving 8 bases between. CDR3 in amino acids: CASSLQGVQPQHF. The CDR3, as DNA: TGTGCCAGCAGCTTACAGGGCGTTCAGCCCCAGCATTTT.

For the CDR3, the DNA is TGTGCCAGCAGTCTACTATCCAAGGGACAGGCATATGAAAAACTGTTTTTT. Its translation is CASSLLSKGQAYEKLFF. The chain is built from TRBV28 and TRBJ1-4, with TRBD1 matching 8 bases. This CDR3 has 17 amino acids. The ends lost 5 bases at V and 6 bases at J; junction bases unmatched: 14. Germline CDR1 and CDR2: MDHEN and SYDVKM.

The chain combines TRBV5-6 with TRBJ1-1; the D gene is possibly TRBD1 (5 bases). Between the trimmed V and J ends, which lost 0 bases and 10 bases, there was a span of 10 bases. CDR1 and CDR2 from the germline V gene are SGHDT and YYEEEE. This CDR3 is 12 amino acids long. The CDR3 DNA sequence: TGTGCCAGCAGCTTGGGTACAGGTCTAGCTTTCTTT. It yields the protein CASSLGTGLAFF.

The chain combines TRBV18 with TRBJ2-2; D remains ambiguous. The germline gives CDR1 KGHSH, CDR2 LQKENI. V lost 3 bases, J lost 5 bases, and 7 bases lay in between. The CDR3 extends over 13 amino acids. The DNA for the CDR3 is TGTGCCAGCTCACCCCGCGATACCGGGGAGCTGTTTTTT. Translated, it gives CASSPRDTGELFF.

The rearrangement uses TRBV9 and TRBJ1-6; a weak D match, TRBD1 (5 bases). The CDR3 covers 15 residues. Germline CDR1 reads SGDLS; CDR2 reads YYNGEE. Trimming took off 4 bases at V and 7 bases at J, with 15 bases between the two ends. The CDR3 DNA follows: TGTGCCAGCAGCCCATGGCCAGGGCCAAATTCACCCCTCCACTTT. As protein: CASSPWPGPNSPLHF.

The CDR3 reads CASSQDLGLAGESTNEQFF. The CDR3 DNA reads as TGTGCCAGCAGCCAAGATCTAGGGCTAGCGGGAGAATCCACTAATGAGCAGTTCTTC. The chain links TRBV3-1 (or the pseudogene TRBV3-2) to TRBJ2-1; TRBD2 aligns across 10 bases. The CDR3 runs 19 residues. J gave up 7 bases and V 0 bases, and 15 bases lay outside the gene matches. The germline gives CDR1 LGHDT, CDR2 YNNKEL (reference sequence).